This entry describes one T cell receptor (beta chain). Its antigen remains unknown. This sample was included in a study of cytomegalovirus exposure and HLA in healthy donors. The V gene's germline CDR1 is SEHNR and CDR2 FQNEAQ (reference sequence). V lost 5 bases and J 7 bases, leaving 23 bases between the germline ends. The CDR3 has 16 residues. Only in-frame clones appear in the TCRdb table, and some are missing; sequencing was by immunoSEQ multiplex PCR. The sample contains about 130,000 clones, 89% of which appear only once. Study observations and caveats: Most TCR sequences showed up rarely, but some public TCRs showed up in many donors. The authors listed some 150 TCR beta chains as cytomegalovirus-associated. Subsequent analysis of the 120 or so validation repertoires found a tendency for first-cohort TCR clusters to co-occur.

The TCR comes from a man aged 25-45 years in good health and CMV-seronegative. The source material was PBMCs. The V call is TRBV7-9, the J call TRBJ1-2; D not resolved. This CDR3 is CASSKEGPGKWFGYTF. The CDR3 DNA reads as TGTGCCAGCAGCAAAGAAGGCCCGGGTAAATGGTTTGGCTACACCTTC.